The 28 T cell receptor beta chains reported below all come from one sample, sequenced in a study of T cell clonality in common variable immunodeficiency. The protocol was immunoSEQ multiplex PCR, while the TCRdb copy is restricted to in-frame clones and leaves out a portion. There are about 20,000 clones in the sample, none observed a single time. These receptors' antigens are unknown. General study results and limits: In common variable immunodeficiency, TCR beta chains reportedly carried fewer deletions and N-nucleotide insertions.

The material sequenced was peripheral blood mononuclear cells. These receptors were taken from a human donor with common variable immunodeficiency.

Ten or more counts support this clone. Read data end 3 residues before the CDR3 end; the end is taken from the germline J gene. The chain carries TRBV29-1 and TRBJ2-1; D gene unclear. Germline V gene lookup returns CDR1 SQVTM and CDR2 ANQGSEA. Trimming shortened V by 8 bases and J by 5 bases, and 16 bases separated the two germline ends. This CDR3 is built from 13 residues. The sequenced part of the CDR3 DNA is TGCAGCTACCTAGGTTCCCCCGACAATGAG. This sequence encodes CSYLGSPDNE. The full CDR3 sequence reads CSYLGSPDNEQFF.

This clone was observed a few times. Read data end 3 residues before the CDR3 end; the end is taken from the germline J gene. This sequence joins TRBV18 and TRBJ2-2; a weak D match, TRBD1 (5 bases). V shed 3 bases and J shed 0 bases, with 8 bases lying between them. The V gene's germline CDR1 is KGHSH and CDR2 LQKENI. The CDR3 loop spans 15 amino acids. The CDR3 bases that were read are TGTGCCAGCTCACCGGACACCACGAACACCGGGGAG. Encoded protein: CASSPDTTNTGE. The CDR3 in full is CASSPDTTNTGELFF.

Comment on this clone: Read sequence stops 3 residues before the CDR3 end, and the germline J gene provides the missing end. The chain joins TRBV19 to TRBJ1-5; D is possibly TRBD1 (6 bases). Trimming shortened V by 6 bases and J by 4 bases, and 10 bases separated the two germline ends. Germline V gene lookup returns CDR1 LNHDA and CDR2 SQIVND (reference sequence). The CDR3 length is 13 residues. The CDR3 loop is CASRTGQNQPQHF. The CDR3 DNA, read in part, is TGTGCCAGTAGGACCGGACAGAATCAGCCC.

This clone was counted between two and nine times. The sequenced part of the CDR3 DNA is TGTGCCAGTAGTTCCGTCCTAGCGGGAGGGCCGTATGAG. Amino acid sequence: CASSSVLAGGPYE. The whole CDR3 sequence reads CASSSVLAGGPYEQFF. The genes are TRBV19 and TRBJ2-1; 12 bases align to TRBD2. The DNA ends 3 residues before the CDR3 does, and the rest of the CDR3 is filled in from the germline J gene. V dropped 5 bases and J dropped 8; count of bases not matched to a gene: 10. Germline CDR1 and CDR2: LNHDA and SQIVND (reference sequence). This CDR3 spans 16 amino acids.

A note on this clone: The CDR3 goes on 3 residues after the read ends, and that part is filled in from the germline J gene. The chain employs TRBV18 and TRBJ1-2, with D uncertain. V lost 2 bases and J lost 3, with 13 bases in between. Germline CDR1 is KGHSH and CDR2 is LQKENI. The CDR3 spans 15 residues. Here the CDR3 reads CASSPGAGLDYGYTF. CDR3 bases read: TGTGCCAGCTCACCAGGTGCTGGCCTTGACTATGGC.

Partial CDR3 DNA: TGTGCCAGCAGCTCACAGGGGAACACTGAA. It translates to CASSSQGNTE. The whole CDR3 region reads CASSSQGNTEAFF. The chain couples TRBV7-6 to TRBJ1-1; the D gene is possibly TRBD1 (6 bases). The CDR3 end falls 3 residues outside the read, so it is completed with the germline J gene. Germline V gene lookup returns CDR1 SGHVS and CDR2 FNYEAQ. The length of the CDR3 is 13 residues. The V end was cut by 4 bases, the J end by 1 base, with 7 bases between.

With regard to this clone: Read data end 3 residues before the CDR3 end; the end is taken from the germline J gene. The chain combines TRBV18 with TRBJ1-2; maybe TRBD1 (6 bases). The germline V gene encodes CDR1 KGHSH and CDR2 LQKENI. V was clipped by 0 bases and J by 6 bases, with 14 bases between them. This CDR3 comprises 15 residues. The sequenced CDR3 bases are TGTGCCAGCTCACCACCGGGGGCAGGATCGGATGGC. Residues: CASSPPGAGSDG. The CDR3, in full, reads CASSPPGAGSDGYTF.

Points on this clone: The CDR3 end lies 3 residues beyond the end of the read and is filled in from the germline J gene. The chain combines TRBV2 with TRBJ1-2; possible D gene TRBD1, 6 bases. The CDR3 contains 13 residues. Germline CDR1 and CDR2: SNHLY and FYNNEI. V lost 4 bases, J lost 4 bases, and 10 bases lay in between. The DNA read from the CDR3 is TGTGCCAGCAGTGGGGACAAATTCTATGGC. Amino acid sequence: CASSGDKFYG. In full, the CDR3 is CASSGDKFYGYTF.

This clone was detected only a few times. The CDR3 end falls 3 residues outside the read, so it is completed with the germline J gene. This rearrangement joins TRBV7-6 to TRBJ2-1; 11 nucleotides match TRBD2. This CDR3 comprises 18 residues. The germline gives CDR1 SGHVS, CDR2 FNYEAQ. Germline trimming cut 3 bases from V and 3 bases from J; bases unmatched to any gene: 10. CDR3 bases read: TGTGCCAGCAGCTTGGTACTAGCGGGGGCCACCAACTACAATGAG. Protein: CASSLVLAGATNYNE. The whole CDR3 reads CASSLVLAGATNYNEQFF.

In this sample, this clone turned up a few times. The read terminates 3 residues before the CDR3 end, so the remaining end is supplied by the germline J gene. The chain employs TRBV6-2 or TRBV6-3 and TRBJ2-6; no firm D call. Trimming pared 4 bases from V and 2 bases from J, leaving 9 bases between. This CDR3 spans 15 amino acids. CDR1 MNHEY and CDR2 SVGEGT come from the germline V gene. The CDR3 bases that were read are TGTGCCAGCAGTTTCCCCCCTCCTGGGGCCAACGTC. This translates into CASSFPPPGANV. The full CDR3 protein reads CASSFPPPGANVLTF.

As regards this clone: The read ends 3 residues before the CDR3 terminus; that terminus is restored from the germline J gene. The V gene is TRBV19, the J gene TRBJ2-7; a possible D gene is TRBD1 (6 bases). This CDR3 is built from 16 residues. The germline V gene encodes CDR1 LNHDA and CDR2 SQIVND (reference sequence). The V end was cut by 3 bases, the J end by 3 bases, with 18 bases between. The DNA read from the CDR3 is TGTGCCAGTAGTATTCCCGCACAGGGTAGCTTCTACGAG. Translated, it gives CASSIPAQGSFYE. The whole CDR3 protein reads CASSIPAQGSFYEQYF.

On this clone: The CDR3 end lies 3 residues beyond the end of the read and is filled in from the germline J gene. V gene TRBV30 combines with J gene TRBJ1-2; D uncertain. There are 8 residues in the CDR3. Germline values: CDR1 GTSNPN, CDR2 SVGIG (reference sequence). CDR3 protein: CAWPSYTF. Incomplete CDR3 DNA: TGTGCCTGGCCATCC. The full variable domain, its missing parts supplied by reference TRBV30 and TRBJ1-2, is SQTIHQWPATLVQPVGSPLSLECTVEGTSNPNLYWYRQAAGRGLQLLFYSVGIGQISSEVPQNLSASRPQDRQFILSSKKLLLSDSGFYLCAWPSYTFGSGTRLTVV.

As concerns this clone: Read sequence stops 3 residues before the CDR3 end, and the germline J gene provides the missing end. This chain uses TRBV13 with TRBJ1-2; D possibly corresponds to TRBD1 (5 bases). The germline V gene encodes CDR1 PRHDT and CDR2 FYEKMQ (reference sequence). The CDR3 is 14 amino acids. The ends were cut back, 0 bases at V and 6 bases at J, with 11 bases in the middle. This CDR3 reads CASSLGVRVNGYTF. Incomplete CDR3 DNA: TGTGCCAGCAGCTTAGGTGTCAGGGTGAATGGC.

Note on this clone: The CDR3 goes on 3 residues after the read ends, and that part is filled in from the germline J gene. The V gene is TRBV18, the J gene TRBJ2-3, with D perhaps matching TRBD2 (5 bases). Germline loops: CDR1 KGHSH, CDR2 LQKENI. Trimming took off 2 bases at V and 1 base at J, with 10 bases between the two ends. The CDR3 extends over 15 amino acids. The CDR3 loop reads CASSPAGRGTDTQYF. The sequenced part of the CDR3 DNA is TGTGCCAGCTCACCAGCTGGGCGGGGCACAGATACG.

Comment on this clone: The CDR3 end lies 3 residues beyond the end of the read and is filled in from the germline J gene. The rearrangement uses TRBV6-2 or TRBV6-3 and TRBJ2-3; tentatively, D is TRBD1 (6 bases). Trimming removed 5 bases at V and 1 base at J, with 10 bases between. Per the germline V gene, CDR1 is MNHEY and CDR2 is SVGEGT. This CDR3 comprises 14 residues. The CDR3 loop reads CASSKTGRTDTQYF. The part of the CDR3 DNA that was read is TGTGCCAGCAGTAAAACAGGGCGCACAGATACG.

This clone has just a few counts. The sequenced fragment ends 3 residues before the CDR3 boundary, so the rest is inferred from the germline J gene. The V gene is TRBV7-3, the J gene TRBJ2-3, with 9 bases that match TRBD2. In germline, CDR1 is SGHTA, CDR2 FQGTGA. CDR3 size: 15 residues. The trim removed 5 bases at V and 3 bases at J, leaving 6 bases unmatched. This chain's CDR3 is CASSPMGLATDTQYF. The sequenced CDR3 bases are TGTGCCAGCAGCCCCATGGGACTAGCAACAGATACG. Combining the CDR3 with reference TRBV7-3 and TRBJ2-3 gives the whole variable domain GAGVSQTPSNKVTEKGKYVELRCDPISGHTALYWYRQSLGQGPEFLIYFQGTGAADDSGLPNDRFFAVRPEGSVSTLKIQRTERGDSAVYLCASSPMGLATDTQYFGPGTRLTVL.

This clone was counted between two and nine times. From the germline J gene comes the end of the CDR3, since the read stops 3 residues before it. This chain uses TRBV19 with TRBJ2-7; no firm D call. Germline CDR1 is LNHDA and CDR2 is SQIVND (reference sequence). The V and J ends lost 5 bases and 2 bases respectively, with 7 bases between them. The CDR3 length is 12 residues. This CDR3 is CASSHGTYEQYF. The covered CDR3 bases are TGTGCCAGTAGTCACGGTACCTACGAG.

This clone has a handful of counts. Sequencing ends 3 residues short of the CDR3 end; the germline J gene provides the rest. V and J are TRBV7-9 and TRBJ2-5; 9 nucleotides line up with TRBD2. Germline V lookup: CDR1 SEHNR, CDR2 FQNEAQ (reference sequence). CDR3 length: 14 residues. V lost 7 bases and J lost 6; bases outside the gene matches: 9. The covered CDR3 bases are TGTGCCAGCACCCCGGGCGGGGGGGGAAAGACC. The encoded protein is CASTPGGGGKT. The full CDR3 protein is CASTPGGGGKTQYF.

A word on this clone: Coverage ceases 3 residues before the CDR3 finishes, and the germline J gene fills in the end. The chain joins TRBV19 to TRBJ1-6, with 8 bases aligning to TRBD1. Germline V gives CDR1 LNHDA, CDR2 SQIVND (reference sequence). Losses at the gene ends were 9 bases for V and 4 bases for J; bases not matched to a gene: 2. This CDR3 comprises 13 residues. CDR3 DNA (partial): TGTGCCAGCCGGACAGGGTATAATTCACCC. Protein: CASRTGYNSP. Given in full, the CDR3 is CASRTGYNSPLHF.

A remark on this clone: Coverage ceases 3 residues before the CDR3 finishes, and the germline J gene fills in the end. This chain joins TRBV6-2 or TRBV6-3 and TRBJ2-5; D is uncertain. This CDR3 is 13 amino acids long. Germline CDR1 reads MNHEY; CDR2 reads SVGEGT. The ends were cut back, 2 bases at V and 0 bases at J, with 4 bases in the middle. The CDR3 DNA, read in part, is TGTGCCAGCAGTTACCCGGACCAAGAGACC. Translated, it gives CASSYPDQET. In full, the CDR3 is CASSYPDQETQYF.

Concerning this clone itself: From the germline J gene comes the end of the CDR3, since the read stops 3 residues before it. The genes are TRBV6-2 or TRBV6-3 and TRBJ2-3; 9 nucleotides align to TRBD1. The CDR3 spans 15 residues. Germline V gives CDR1 MNHEY, CDR2 SVGEGT. The V and J ends lost 2 bases and 4 bases, in that order; junction bases with no gene match: 4. CDR3 DNA, as far as it was read: TGTGCCAGCAGTTACACAGGGGGCGCCGCAGATACG. This translates into CASSYTGGAADT. The full CDR3 sequence reads CASSYTGGAADTQYF.

This clone was seen a few times. The read is 3 residues too short to cover the CDR3 end, so that end is filled in from the germline J gene. The chain couples TRBV7-6 to TRBJ1-2, with 10 positions matching TRBD1. Germline assignment: CDR1 SGHVS and CDR2 FNYEAQ. This CDR3 has 14 residues. Unmatched junction bases numbered 3, after V lost 3 bases and J lost 5 bases. CDR3 DNA, as far as it was read: TGTGCCAGCAGCTTTGAGGACAGGGGGTATGGC. Protein: CASSFEDRGYG. The full CDR3 is CASSFEDRGYGYTF.

On this clone itself: The CDR3 extends 3 residues past the end of the read, so its final part is completed from the germline J gene. The chain uses TRBV18 and TRBJ2-7; 8 nucleotides line up with TRBD2. J lost 0 bases, V lost 3 bases, and 10 bases had no gene match. The CDR3 runs to 17 residues. CDR1 and CDR2 (germline): KGHSH, LQKENI. The CDR3 DNA, read in part, is TGTGCCAGCTCACCCCAATCACTAGCGGCCTTCTCCTACGAG. It yields the protein CASSPQSLAAFSYE. The full-length CDR3 reads as CASSPQSLAAFSYEQYF.

This clone was observed a few times. One junction end does not reproduce the germline sequence, and a read error may be involved. The read falls 3 residues short of the CDR3 end, and the missing part is taken from the germline J gene. The rearrangement joins TRBV6-1 to TRBJ2-7, with D possibly being TRBD1 or TRBD2 (6 bases each). Looked up from germline, CDR1 is MNHNS and CDR2 is SASEGT. This CDR3 has 15 residues. The CDR3 here is CASSEGGSGSYEQYF. The part of the CDR3 DNA that was read is TGTGCCAGCAGCGAAGGGGGTAGCGGCTCCTACGAG.

Judged by abundance, this clone is medium-sized (0.01 to 0.1%). From the germline J gene comes the end of the CDR3, since the read stops 3 residues before it. This sequence joins TRBV6-4 and TRBJ2-1; 10 bases line up with TRBD1. The CDR3 runs 15 residues. J gave up 4 bases and V 6 bases, and 6 bases lay outside the gene matches. CDR1 MRHNA and CDR2 SNTAGT come from the germline V gene. The covered CDR3 bases are TGTGCCAGCAGCAGAGGGACAGGGGATTACAATGAG. Protein product: CASSRGTGDYNE. The CDR3 in full is CASSRGTGDYNEQFF.

In the case of this clone: The read gets to within 3 residues of the CDR3 end, and the germline J gene fills in the rest. This chain joins TRBV7-3 and TRBJ1-2; TRBD1 aligns across 7 bases. V was clipped by 0 bases and J by 4 bases; unmatched bases: 2. The CDR3 consists of 14 residues. Germline assignment: CDR1 SGHTA and CDR2 FQGTGA. The part of the CDR3 DNA that was read is TGTGCCAGCAGCTTAACAGGGGGCGGCTATGGC. It encodes CASSLTGGGYG. The CDR3 reads in full as CASSLTGGGYGYTF.

As to this clone: The CDR3 end lies 3 residues beyond the end of the read and is filled in from the germline J gene. The chain recombines TRBV6-2 or TRBV6-3 with TRBJ2-2; the match to TRBD2 covers 11 bases. V dropped 4 bases and J dropped 5; count of bases not matched to a gene: 6. The CDR3 is 16 residues long. The germline gives CDR1 MNHEY, CDR2 SVGEGT. CDR3 bases read: TGTGCCAGCAGTTCGGCGACTAGCGGGAAGACCGGGGAG. Amino acids: CASSSATSGKTGE. The CDR3, in full, reads CASSSATSGKTGELFF.

This clone has a handful of counts. Read data end 3 residues before the CDR3 end; the end is taken from the germline J gene. V and J are TRBV19 and TRBJ2-5; 10 nucleotides agree with TRBD2. Germline V CDR1 and CDR2: LNHDA, SQIVND (reference sequence). J lost 6 bases, V lost 9 bases, and 7 bases had no gene match. The CDR3 totals 13 residues. The CDR3 reads CASSGGAGKTQYF. The CDR3 bases that were read are TGTGCCAGCAGCGGGGGGGCCGGGAAGACC.